This TCR beta chain came from a study of T cell repertoires in cytomegalovirus infection. Study context: From public TCR beta signatures came an indication of both CMV infection and matching HLA type.

TCRdb independently ran MiXCR on the reads; one entry per CDR3 protein. The sample records some 940,000 distinct CDR3 sequences, 30% to 40% being singletons. Regarding the study as a whole: The study found HLA-C-restricted CMV-specific TCR beta clonotypes dominating the ex vivo response.

CDR3 size: 17 residues. V lost 5 bases, J lost 7 bases, and 10 bases stayed unmatched. Germline V gene data show CDR1 as MRHNA and CDR2 as SNTAGT. In this sample, this clonotype turned up once. Its antigen is currently unknown. The chain is built from TRBV6-4 and TRBJ2-1; 14 bases agree with TRBD2. The material sequenced was cultured CD8+ T cells from PBMCs, taken from culture after CMV antigen stimulation. The TCR sequence derives from a human donor in good health (CMV status not recorded). Some clones in this sample may be carry-over from other donors' samples. CDR3 DNA sequence: TGTGCCAGCAGTTGGGGACTAGCGGGGGAGGTTGGTAATGAGCAGTTCTTC. This gives the protein CASSWGLAGEVGNEQFF.